A single sample gave rise to the 2 T cell receptor beta chains below, sequenced in a study of graft-versus-host responses after intestinal transplantation. Profiled with immunoSEQ multiplex PCR; TCRdb holds only in-frame clones, not every one. The sample holds tens of thousands of clones, under 90% seen once. No antigen is known for these receptors. The sequencing used unstimulated CD4+ T cells sorted from spleen or lymph node cells, collected before transplant. The receptors shown here come from a human donor who was the organ donor for an intestinal transplant.

The V gene is TRBV7-9, the J gene TRBJ2-3; TRBD2 matches at 7 bases. Germline V gives CDR1 SEHNR, CDR2 FQNEAQ (reference sequence). This CDR3 is 15 amino acids long. Trimming removed 3 bases from V and 1 base from J; junction bases left unmatched: 4. CDR3 amino acids: CASSLEGGGTDTQYF. CDR3 sequence (DNA): TGTGCCAGCAGCTTGGAGGGAGGGGGCACAGATACGCAGTATTTT.

The V gene is TRBV19, the J gene TRBJ1-5; D perhaps matches TRBD1 (6 bases). Trimming took off 0 bases at V and 7 bases at J, with 16 bases between the two ends. Germline V CDR1 and CDR2: LNHDA, SQIVND (reference sequence). This CDR3 is 16 amino acids long. The CDR3 loop reads CASSIEPGQRGQPQHF. The CDR3 nucleotides read TGTGCCAGTAGTATAGAGCCCGGACAGCGGGGACAGCCCCAGCATTTT.